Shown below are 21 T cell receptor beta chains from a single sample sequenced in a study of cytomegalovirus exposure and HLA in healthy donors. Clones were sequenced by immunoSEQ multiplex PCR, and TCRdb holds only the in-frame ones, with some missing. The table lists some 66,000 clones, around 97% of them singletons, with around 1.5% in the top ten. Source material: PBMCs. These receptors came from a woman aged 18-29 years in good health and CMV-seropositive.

The CDR3 DNA is TGTGCCAGCGGGAGAGCTTCCTACAATGAGCAGTTCTTC. It specifies CASGRASYNEQFF. The V gene is TRBV27, the J gene TRBJ2-1; TRBD2 is a possible D gene (5 bases). Trimming took off 8 bases at V and 1 base at J, with 9 bases between the two ends. The CDR3 covers 13 residues. Per germline, CDR1 MNHEY and CDR2 SMNVEV (reference sequence).

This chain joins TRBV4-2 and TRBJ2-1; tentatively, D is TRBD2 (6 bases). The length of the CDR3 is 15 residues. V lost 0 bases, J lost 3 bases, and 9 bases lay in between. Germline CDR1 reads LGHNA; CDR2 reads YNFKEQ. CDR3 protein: CASSQDGRIYNEQFF. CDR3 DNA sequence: TGTGCCAGCAGCCAAGACGGGAGAATCTACAATGAGCAGTTCTTC.

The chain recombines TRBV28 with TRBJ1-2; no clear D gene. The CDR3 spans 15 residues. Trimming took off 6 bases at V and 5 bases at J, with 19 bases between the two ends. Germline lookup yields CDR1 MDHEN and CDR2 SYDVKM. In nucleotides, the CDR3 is TGTGCCAGCAGCCCCCCGGACCGGGAACTTTATGGCTACACCTTC. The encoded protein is CASSPPDRELYGYTF.

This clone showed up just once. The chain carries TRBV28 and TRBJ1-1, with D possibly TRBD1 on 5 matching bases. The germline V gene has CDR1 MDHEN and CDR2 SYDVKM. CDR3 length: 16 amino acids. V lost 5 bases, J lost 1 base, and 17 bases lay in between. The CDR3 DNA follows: TGTGCCAGCAGTAACCGGGGACTGACAACGAACACTGAAGCTTTCTTT. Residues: CASSNRGLTTNTEAFF.

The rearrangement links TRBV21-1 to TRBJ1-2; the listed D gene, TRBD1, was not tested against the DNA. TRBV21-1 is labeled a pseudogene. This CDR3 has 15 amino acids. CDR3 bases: TGTGCCAGCAGTGAACAGGGACAGGCGCCAGGAGGCTACACCTTC. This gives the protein CASSEQGQAPGGYTF.

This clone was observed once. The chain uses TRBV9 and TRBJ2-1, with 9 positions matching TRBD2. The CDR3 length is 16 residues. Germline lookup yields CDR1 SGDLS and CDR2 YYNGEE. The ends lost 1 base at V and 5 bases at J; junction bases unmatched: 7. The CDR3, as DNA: TGTGCCAGCAGCGTAAAGGCTAGCGGGATCGACAATGAGCAGTTCTTC. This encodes CASSVKASGIDNEQFF. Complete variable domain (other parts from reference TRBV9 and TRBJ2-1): DSGVTQTPKHLITATGQRVTLRCSPRSGDLSVYWYQQSLDQGLQFLIQYYNGEERAKGNILERFSAQQFPDLHSELNLSSLELGDSALYFCASSVKASGIDNEQFFGPGTRLTVL.

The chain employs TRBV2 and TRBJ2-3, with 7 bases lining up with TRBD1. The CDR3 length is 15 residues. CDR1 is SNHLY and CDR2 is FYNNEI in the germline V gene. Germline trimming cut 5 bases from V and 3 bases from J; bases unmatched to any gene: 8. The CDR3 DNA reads TGTGCCAGCAGTAACAGGGGAAGTAGGACAGATACGCAGTATTTT. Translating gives CASSNRGSRTDTQYF. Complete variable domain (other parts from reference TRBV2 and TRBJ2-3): EPEVTQTPSHQVTQMGQEVILRCVPISNHLYFYWYRQILGQKVEFLVSFYNNEISEKSEIFDDQFSVERPDGSNFTLKIRSTKLEDSAMYFCASSNRGSRTDTQYFGPGTRLTVL.

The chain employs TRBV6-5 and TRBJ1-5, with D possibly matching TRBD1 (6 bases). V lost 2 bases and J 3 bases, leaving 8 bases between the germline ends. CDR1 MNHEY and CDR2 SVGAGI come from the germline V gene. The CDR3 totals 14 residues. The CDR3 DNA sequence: TGTGCCAGCAGTTACGGGGGGGCCAATCAGCCCCAGCATTTT. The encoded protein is CASSYGGANQPQHF.

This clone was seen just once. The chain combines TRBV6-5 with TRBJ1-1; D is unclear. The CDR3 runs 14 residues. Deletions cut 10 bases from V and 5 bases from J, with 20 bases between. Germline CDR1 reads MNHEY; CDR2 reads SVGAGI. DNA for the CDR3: TGTGCCACCAGGCTCCGGGTCGGGTGGACTGAAGCTTTCTTT. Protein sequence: CATRLRVGWTEAFF.

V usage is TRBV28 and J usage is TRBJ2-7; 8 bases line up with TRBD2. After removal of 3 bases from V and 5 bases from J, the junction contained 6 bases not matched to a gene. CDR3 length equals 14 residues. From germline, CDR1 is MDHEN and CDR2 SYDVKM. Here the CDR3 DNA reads TGTGCCAGCAGTTTTTACGGGAGGGCAAACGAGCAGTACTTC. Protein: CASSFYGRANEQYF. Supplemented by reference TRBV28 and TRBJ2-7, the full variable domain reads DVKVTQSSRYLVKRTGEKVFLECVQDMDHENMFWYRQDPGLGLRLIYFSYDVKMKEKGDIPEGYSVSREKKERFSLILESASTNQTSMYLCASSFYGRANEQYFGPGTRLTVT.

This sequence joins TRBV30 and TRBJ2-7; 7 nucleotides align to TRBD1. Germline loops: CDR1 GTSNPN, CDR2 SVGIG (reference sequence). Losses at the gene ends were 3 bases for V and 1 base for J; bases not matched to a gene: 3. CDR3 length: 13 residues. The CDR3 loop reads CAWRRDRSYEQYF. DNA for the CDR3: TGTGCCTGGAGACGGGACAGATCCTACGAGCAGTACTTC. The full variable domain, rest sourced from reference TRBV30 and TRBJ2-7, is SQTIHQWPATLVQPVGSPLSLECTVEGTSNPNLYWYRQAAGRGLQLLFYSVGIGQISSEVPQNLSASRPQDRQFILSSKKLLLSDSGFYLCAWRRDRSYEQYFGPGTRLTVT.

CDR3 in amino acids: CASTHRQGTYGYTF. The CDR3 coding sequence is TGTGCCAGCACCCATAGACAGGGTACCTATGGCTACACCTTC. V is TRBV6-5 and J is TRBJ1-2, with 7 bases matching TRBD1. Germline CDR1 and CDR2: MNHEY and SVGAGI. V lost 7 bases, J lost 4 bases, and 9 bases stayed unmatched. The CDR3 sequence is 14 residues long.

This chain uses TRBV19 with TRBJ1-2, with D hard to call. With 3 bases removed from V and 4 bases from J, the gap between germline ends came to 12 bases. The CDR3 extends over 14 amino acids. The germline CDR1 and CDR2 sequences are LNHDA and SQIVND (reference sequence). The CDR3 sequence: CASSIPGYGYGYTF. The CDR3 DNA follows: TGTGCCAGTAGTATCCCTGGTTACGGCTATGGCTACACCTTC.

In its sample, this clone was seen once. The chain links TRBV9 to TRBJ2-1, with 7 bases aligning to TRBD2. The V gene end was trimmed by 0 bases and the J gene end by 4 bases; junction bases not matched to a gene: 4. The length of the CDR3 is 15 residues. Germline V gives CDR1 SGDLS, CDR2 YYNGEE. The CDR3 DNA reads TGTGCCAGCAGCGTAGGGCTAGCGGCGTACAATGAGCAGTTCTTC. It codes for CASSVGLAAYNEQFF.

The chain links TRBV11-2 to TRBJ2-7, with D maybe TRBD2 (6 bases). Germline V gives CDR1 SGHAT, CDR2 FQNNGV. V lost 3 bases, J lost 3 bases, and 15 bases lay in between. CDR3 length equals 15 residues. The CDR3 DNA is TGTGCCAGCAGCTTCGCGACTAGGGTAGACTACGAGCAGTACTTC. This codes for CASSFATRVDYEQYF.

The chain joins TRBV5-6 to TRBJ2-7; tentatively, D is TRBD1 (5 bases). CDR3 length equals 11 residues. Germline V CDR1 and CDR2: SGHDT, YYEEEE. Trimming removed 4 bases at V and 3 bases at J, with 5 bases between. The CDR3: CASSQGYEQYF. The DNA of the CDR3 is TGTGCCAGCAGCCAGGGCTACGAGCAGTACTTC.

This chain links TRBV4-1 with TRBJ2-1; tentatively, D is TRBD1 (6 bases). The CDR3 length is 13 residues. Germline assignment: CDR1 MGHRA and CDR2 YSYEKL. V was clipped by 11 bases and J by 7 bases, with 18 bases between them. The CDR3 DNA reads TGCGCCGCAGGGGTGCGCGGGTTGAATGAGCAGTTCTTC. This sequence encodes CAAGVRGLNEQFF.

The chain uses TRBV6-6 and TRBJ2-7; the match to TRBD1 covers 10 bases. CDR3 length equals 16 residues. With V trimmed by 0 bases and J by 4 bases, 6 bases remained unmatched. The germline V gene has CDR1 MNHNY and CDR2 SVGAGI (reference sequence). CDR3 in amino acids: CASSYSPGQGRYEQYF. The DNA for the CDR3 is TGTGCCAGCAGTTACTCTCCGGGACAGGGGAGGTACGAGCAGTACTTC.

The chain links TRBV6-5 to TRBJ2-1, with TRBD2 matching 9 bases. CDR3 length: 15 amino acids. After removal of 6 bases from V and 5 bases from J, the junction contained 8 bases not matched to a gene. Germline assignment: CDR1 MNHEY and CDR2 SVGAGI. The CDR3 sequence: CASSRSGRRDNEQFF. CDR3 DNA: TGTGCCAGCAGCCGTAGCGGGAGAAGAGACAATGAGCAGTTCTTC.

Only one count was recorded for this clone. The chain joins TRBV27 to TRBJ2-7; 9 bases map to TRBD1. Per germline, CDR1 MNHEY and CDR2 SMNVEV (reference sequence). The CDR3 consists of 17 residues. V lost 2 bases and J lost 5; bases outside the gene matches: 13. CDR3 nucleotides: TGTGCCAGCAGTTTACCGCGACTCCGGGACAGGGAGAACGAGCAGTACTTC. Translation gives CASSLPRLRDRENEQYF.

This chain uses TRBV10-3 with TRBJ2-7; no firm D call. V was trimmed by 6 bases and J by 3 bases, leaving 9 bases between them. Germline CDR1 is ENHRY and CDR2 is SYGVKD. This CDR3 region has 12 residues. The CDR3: CAISDQVYEQYF. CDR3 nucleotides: TGTGCCATCAGCGACCAGGTCTACGAGCAGTACTTC.